This T cell receptor (beta chain) was sequenced in a study of CXCR3-negative and CXCR3-positive naive CD8 T cells. Study-level results: Memory CD8+ T cell repertoires were far less diverse than both naive subsets. Naive cells, whether CXCR3-negative or CXCR3-positive, had similar TRBV-TRBJ usage, while memory cells differed. A higher hydrophobicity marked the TRB CDR3s of CXCR3-positive naive cells versus CXCR3-negative naive cells.

In the case of this clonotype: What it recognizes is unknown.

Identification of naive CD8+ T cells rested on CD45RO-CCR7+CD27+CD95- status. The CDR3 runs 16 residues. Germline V CDR1 and CDR2: MNHEY, SVGEGT. In preparing the TRB cDNA libraries, 5' RACE with UMI labels was used. TCRdb re-analyzed the 5' RACE reads; it lists each CDR3 protein once, without DNA. In total, the table holds 84,000 or so distinct CDR3 sequences. The specimen was naive CXCR3+ CD8+ T cells from blood. The subset was: CD45RO-CCR7+CD27+CD95- naive CD8+ T cells expressing CXCR3 (TNR3+). J is TRBJ2-3 and V is TRBV6-2 or TRBV6-3. The TCR originated in a human donor in good health. Some clones in this sample may be carry-over from other donors' samples. This CDR3 is CASSNAAFLATDTQYF.